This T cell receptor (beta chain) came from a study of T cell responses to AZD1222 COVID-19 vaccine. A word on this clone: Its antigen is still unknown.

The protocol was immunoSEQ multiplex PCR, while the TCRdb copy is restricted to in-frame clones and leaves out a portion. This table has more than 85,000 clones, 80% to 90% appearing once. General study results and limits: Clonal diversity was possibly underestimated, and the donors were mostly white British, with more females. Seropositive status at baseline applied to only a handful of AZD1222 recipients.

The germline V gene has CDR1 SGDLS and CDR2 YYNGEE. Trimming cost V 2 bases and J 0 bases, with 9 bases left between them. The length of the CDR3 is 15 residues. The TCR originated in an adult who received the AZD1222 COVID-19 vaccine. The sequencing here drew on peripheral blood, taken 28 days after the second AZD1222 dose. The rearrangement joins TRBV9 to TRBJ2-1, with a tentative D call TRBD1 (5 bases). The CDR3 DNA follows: TGTGCCAGCAGCGTGGGGCCGAGCTCCTACAATGAGCAGTTCTTC. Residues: CASSVGPSSYNEQFF.